This T cell receptor (beta chain) comes out of a study of CD8 T cells in Susac syndrome. TEMRA cells were FACS-enriched, with CD8+ and CD4+ T cells isolated negatively. An amount of RNA that ranged from roughly 0.5 to 1 ug was reverse transcribed with random hexamers. TCRdb reprocessed the immunoSEQ multiplex PCR reads with MiXCR, giving one entry per CDR3 protein. The sample includes some 200,000 distinct CDR3 sequences, approximately 94% seen only once; the top ten take around 0.096%. Germline CDR1 SGHRS, CDR2 YFSETQ. V was pared by 2 bases and J by 3 bases, with 5 bases of the junction left unmatched. This CDR3 comprises 14 residues.

The V and J genes are TRBV5-1 and TRBJ2-7; 7 bases match TRBD1. Sequenced: CD4+ T cells from PBMCs. This TCR was sampled from a human donor with Susac syndrome. The CDR3 loop reads CASSFRQGVYEQYF. CDR3 DNA: TGCGCCAGCAGCTTTCGACAGGGCGTCTACGAGCAGTACTTC. The full variable domain, rest sourced from reference TRBV5-1 and TRBJ2-7, is KAGVTQTPRYLIKTRGQQVTLSCSPISGHRSVSWYQQTPGQGLQFLFEYFSETQRNKGNFPGRFSGRQFSNSRSEMNVSTLELGDSALYLCASSFRQGVYEQYFGPGTRLTVT.